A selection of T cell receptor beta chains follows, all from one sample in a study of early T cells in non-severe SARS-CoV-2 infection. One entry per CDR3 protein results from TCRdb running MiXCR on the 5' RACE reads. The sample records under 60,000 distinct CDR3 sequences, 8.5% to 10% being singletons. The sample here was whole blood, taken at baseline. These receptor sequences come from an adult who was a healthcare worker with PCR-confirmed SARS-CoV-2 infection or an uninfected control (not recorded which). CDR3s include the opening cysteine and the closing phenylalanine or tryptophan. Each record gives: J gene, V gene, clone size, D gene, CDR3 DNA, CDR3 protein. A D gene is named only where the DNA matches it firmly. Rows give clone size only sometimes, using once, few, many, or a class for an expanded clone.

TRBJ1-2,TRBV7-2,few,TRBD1,TGTGCCAGCAGATCCGTCCAGGGGGTCTATGGCTACACCTTC,CASRSVQGVYGYTF
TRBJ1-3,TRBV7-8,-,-,TGTGCCAGCAGCTTACTCTCGAGCGGGTCTGGAAACACCATATATTTT,CASSLLSSGSGNTIYF
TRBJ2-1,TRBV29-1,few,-,TGCAGCGTTGTCCGAGCGAGCAATGAGCAGTTCTTC,CSVVRASNEQFF
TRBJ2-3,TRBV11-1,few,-,TGTGCCAGCAGCTTAGCACGGGCTAGCTATGTGCCAGATACGCAGTATTTT,CASSLARASYVPDTQYF
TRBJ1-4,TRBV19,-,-,TGTGCCAGTAGCCCGGGACGTCTTACTGAAAAACTGTTTTTT,CASSPGRLTEKLFF
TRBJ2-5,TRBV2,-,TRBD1,TGTGCCAGCGGGGACAGGGGGCGCGGGGAGACCCAGTACTTC,CASGDRGRGETQYF
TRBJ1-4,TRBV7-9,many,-,TGTGCCAGCTCCCCGCGCGGGAAAACTAATGAAAAACTGTTTTTT,CASSPRGKTNEKLFF
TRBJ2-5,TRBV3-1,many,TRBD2,TGTGCCAGCAGTTTCGGACTAGCGGGACAAGAGACCCAGTACTTC,CASSFGLAGQETQYF
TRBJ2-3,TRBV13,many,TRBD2,TGTGCCAGCAGCTTAGGCGGGGGGGAAATCGGAGATACGCAGTATTTT,CASSLGGGEIGDTQYF
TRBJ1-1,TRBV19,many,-,TGTGCCAGTAGTATAGGGACATTCAAGAACACTGAAGCTTTCTTT,CASSIGTFKNTEAFF
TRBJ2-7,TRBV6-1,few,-,TGTGCCAGCAGTGGTACACGCGAGCAGTACTTC,CASSGTREQYF
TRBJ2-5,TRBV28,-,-,TGTGCCAGCCGTTCTGTCCAAGAGACCCAGTACTTC,CASRSVQETQYF
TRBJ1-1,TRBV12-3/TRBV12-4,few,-,TGTGCCACATCCCCAGGGGCGTCGAACACTGAAGCTTTCTTT,CATSPGASNTEAFF
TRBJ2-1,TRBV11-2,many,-,TGTGCCAGCAGCGGCCGACTAGGCGGTGAGCAGTTCTTC,CASSGRLGGEQFF
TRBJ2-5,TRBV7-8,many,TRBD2,TGTGCCAGCAGCTTAGCGCTGAGGGCTAGCGGGGGCAAAAATCAAGAGACCCAGTACTTC,CASSLALRASGGKNQETQYF
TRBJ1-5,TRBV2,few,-,TGTGCCAGCGACGGGCTGAGCAGCAATCAGCCCCAGCATTTT,CASDGLSSNQPQHF
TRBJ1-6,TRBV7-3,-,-,TGTGCCAGCAGTTCCGACAGTATCTATAATTCACCCCTCCACTTT,CASSSDSIYNSPLHF
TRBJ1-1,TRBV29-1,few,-,TGCAGCGCTGGGAGACAGAGGAACACTGAAGCTTTCTTT,CSAGRQRNTEAFF
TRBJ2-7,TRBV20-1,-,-,TGCAGTGCCCCCAAGGGCCCTTACTCCTACGAGCAGTACTTC,CSAPKGPYSYEQYF
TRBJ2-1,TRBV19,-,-,TGTGCCAGTAGTATAGGGGGCGTGAGCTCCTACAATGAGCAGTTCTTC,CASSIGGVSSYNEQFF
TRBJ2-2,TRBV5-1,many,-,TGCGCCAGCAGCCCGGTAGTTACGAACACCGGGGAGCTGTTTTTT,CASSPVVTNTGELFF
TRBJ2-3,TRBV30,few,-,TGTGCCTGGAGTGTATTCACAGGAGGAGATACGCAGTATTTT,CAWSVFTGGDTQYF
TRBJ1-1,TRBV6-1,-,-,TGTGCCAGCAGCTGGGGGGGCACTGAAGCTTTCTTT,CASSWGGTEAFF
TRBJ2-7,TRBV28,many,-,TGTGCCAGCGGGAACTACGAGCAGTACTTC,CASGNYEQYF
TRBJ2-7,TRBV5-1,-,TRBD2,TGCGCCAGCAGCTTGGGACCGGGAGGGTCCTACGAGCAGTACTTC,CASSLGPGGSYEQYF
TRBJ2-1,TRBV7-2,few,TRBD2,TGTGCCAGCAGCTTAGTAGGGACTAGCCAGTTCTTC,CASSLVGTSQFF
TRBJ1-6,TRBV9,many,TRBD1,TGTGCCAGCAGCGTAGCTGGGGACAGGGGTGAGTCACCCCTCCACTTT,CASSVAGDRGESPLHF
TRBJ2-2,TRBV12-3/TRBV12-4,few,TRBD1,TGTGCCAGCACCCCAGGGAACAGGGGGAACACCGGGGAGCTGTTTTTT,CASTPGNRGNTGELFF
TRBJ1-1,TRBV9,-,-,TGTGCCAGCAGCACAACATTCGGGGAAACCGAAGCTTTCTTT,CASSTTFGETEAFF
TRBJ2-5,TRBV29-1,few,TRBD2,TGCAGCGTTGAATATGGTGGAGCGGGGGCACAAGAGACCCAGTACTTC,CSVEYGGAGAQETQYF
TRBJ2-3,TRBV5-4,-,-,TGTGCCAGCAGCCTCGACCAGGCTGGTACGCAGTATTTT,CASSLDQAGTQYF
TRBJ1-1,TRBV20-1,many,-,TGCAGTGCTAGAGATTTCAGGGAGACAGTGAACACTGAAGCTTTCTTT,CSARDFRETVNTEAFF
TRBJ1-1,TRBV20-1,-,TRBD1,TGCAGTGCTAGCGGGACAGGGGGAATATTCACTGAAGCTTTCTTT,CSASGTGGIFTEAFF
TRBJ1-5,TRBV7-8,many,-,TGTGCCAGCAGCCTAGTTGGGGCGGGGTATAATCAGCCCCAGCATTTT,CASSLVGAGYNQPQHF
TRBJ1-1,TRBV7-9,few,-,TGTGCCAGCAGCCGAGGTGGGAACACTGAAGCTTTCTTT,CASSRGGNTEAFF
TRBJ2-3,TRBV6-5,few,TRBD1,TGTGCCAGCATCGACAGGGGGTCCGGCACAGATACGCAGTATTTT,CASIDRGSGTDTQYF
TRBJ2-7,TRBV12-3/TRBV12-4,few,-,TGTGCCAGCAGGGAAGGAGGAGGCCGGGGGCAGTACTTC,CASREGGGRGQYF
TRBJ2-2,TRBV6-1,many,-,TGTGCCAGCAGTAACGGCGGGATGAACACCGGGGAGCTGTTTTTT,CASSNGGMNTGELFF
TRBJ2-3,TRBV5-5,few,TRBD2,TGTGCCAGCAGGAAACTAGCGGGGCTTAGCACAGATACGCAGTATTTT,CASRKLAGLSTDTQYF
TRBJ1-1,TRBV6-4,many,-,TGTGCCAGCAGCCAACAGCAGAACACTGAAGCTTTCTTT,CASSQQQNTEAFF
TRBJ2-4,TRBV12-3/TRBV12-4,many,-,TGTGCCTCCACCCACCGGATAGCCAAAAACATTCAGTACTTC,CASTHRIAKNIQYF
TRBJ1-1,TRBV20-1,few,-,TGCAGTGCAAGCGGGGGGGAGCTGAAGAACACTGAAGCTTTCTTT,CSASGGELKNTEAFF
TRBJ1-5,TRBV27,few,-,TGTGCCAGCAGTTTTGTTGGGCCCTCTAGCAATCAGCCCCAGCATTTT,CASSFVGPSSNQPQHF
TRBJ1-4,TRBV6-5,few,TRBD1,TGTGCCAGCGGGGGACAGGGGGCTAATGAAAAACTGTTTTTT,CASGGQGANEKLFF
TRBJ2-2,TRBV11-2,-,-,TGTGCCAGCAGCTTAGGGACTGGGACGGGCACCGGGGAGCTGTTTTTT,CASSLGTGTGTGELFF
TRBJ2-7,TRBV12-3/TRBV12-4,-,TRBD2,TGTGCCAGCAGTCCCCGGGCGGGGGACCTATACGAGCAGTACTTC,CASSPRAGDLYEQYF
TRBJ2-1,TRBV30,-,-,TGTGCCTGGAGAAGGTACTCTCGCCCCGAGGCCAATGAGCAGTTCTTC,CAWRRYSRPEANEQFF
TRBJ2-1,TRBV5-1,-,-,TGCGCCAGCAGCCCGGGGGAACGCACTGAGCAGTTCTTC,CASSPGERTEQFF
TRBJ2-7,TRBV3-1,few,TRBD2,TGTGCCAGCAGCCAAGCGGTTGGCGGGGGGGCCTACGAGCAGTACTTC,CASSQAVGGGAYEQYF